These T cell receptor beta chains were read from a single sample in a study of T cell repertoires in aging, cancer and after chemotherapy. MiXCR, applied by TCRdb to the multiplex PCR reads, yields one record per CDR3 protein. The table lists more than 6,500 distinct CDR3 sequences, about 29% of them singletons. Sequenced input: blood. The receptors here all came from a human donor with a blood cancer. The donor label of this sample is uncertain. CDR3s include the opening cysteine and the closing phenylalanine or tryptophan. A D gene is named only where the DNA matches it firmly. Not every row has a clone size; where given, it reads once, few, many or a size class.

J gene: TRBJ2-1; V gene: TRBV30; clone size: -; D gene: -; CDR3 protein: CAWSPGTAEYGEQFF; CDR3 DNA: TGTGCCTGGAGCCCAGGGACCGCTGAATACGGTGAGCAGTTCTTC
J gene: TRBJ2-6; V gene: TRBV18; clone size: medium-sized; D gene: -; CDR3 protein: CASSPRRGSGANVLTF; CDR3 DNA: TGTGCCAGCTCACCAAGGAGGGGATCTGGGGCCAACGTCCTGACTTTC
J gene: TRBJ2-7; V gene: TRBV18; clone size: -; D gene: -; CDR3 protein: CASSPQGKDEQYF; CDR3 DNA: TGTGCCAGCTCACCACAGGGTAAAGACGAGCAGTACTTC
J gene: TRBJ1-4; V gene: TRBV11-2; clone size: -; D gene: -; CDR3 protein: CASSQGDRRGNGEKLFF; CDR3 DNA: TGTGCCAGCAGCCAAGGTGACAGGAGGGGGAATGGGGAAAAACTGTTTTTT
J gene: TRBJ2-1; V gene: TRBV20-1; clone size: -; D gene: TRBD2; CDR3 protein: CSASLASGGASYEQFF; CDR3 DNA: TGCAGTGCTAGCCTAGCGAGCGGGGGGGCCTCGTATGAGCAGTTCTTC
J gene: TRBJ2-7; V gene: TRBV5-1; clone size: -; D gene: -; CDR3 protein: CASSPTSSYEQYF; CDR3 DNA: TGCGCCAGCAGCCCTACCAGCTCCTACGAGCAGTACTTC
J gene: TRBJ1-6; V gene: TRBV10-3; clone size: medium-sized; D gene: -; CDR3 protein: CAISERVAVYNSPLHF; CDR3 DNA: TGTGCCATCAGTGAGCGGGTGGCAGTCTATAATTCACCCCTCCACTTT
J gene: TRBJ1-2; V gene: TRBV6-2/TRBV6-3; clone size: large; D gene: -; CDR3 protein: CASSDRTVIYGYTF; CDR3 DNA: TGTGCCAGCAGTGACCGGACGGTTATTTATGGCTACACCTTC
J gene: TRBJ2-2; V gene: TRBV30; clone size: medium-sized; D gene: -; CDR3 protein: CAWSTTGRDTGELFF; CDR3 DNA: TGTGCCTGGAGTACTACAGGGAGGGATACCGGGGAGCTGTTTTTT
J gene: TRBJ1-5; V gene: TRBV27; clone size: -; D gene: -; CDR3 protein: CARSLVGGGNQPQHF; CDR3 DNA: TGTGCCAGAAGTTTAGTGGGAGGGGGCAATCAGCCCCAGCATTTT
J gene: TRBJ2-7; V gene: TRBV5-4; clone size: -; D gene: -; CDR3 protein: CASSLGLYEQYF; CDR3 DNA: TGTGCCAGCAGCTTGGGACTCTACGAGCAGTACTTC
J gene: TRBJ2-2; V gene: TRBV14; clone size: few; D gene: -; CDR3 protein: CASSLRTDTGELFF; CDR3 DNA: TGTGCCAGCAGCCTACGGACAGACACCGGGGAGCTGTTTTTT
J gene: TRBJ2-1; V gene: TRBV12-3/TRBV12-4; clone size: -; D gene: -; CDR3 protein: CASRPRGPPWNEQFF; CDR3 DNA: TGTGCCAGCAGGCCTCGGGGGCCCCCGTGGAATGAGCAGTTCTTC
J gene: TRBJ2-2; V gene: TRBV6-1; clone size: many; D gene: -; CDR3 protein: CASRGPGELFF; CDR3 DNA: TGTGCCAGTAGGGGTCCCGGGGAGCTGTTTTTT
J gene: TRBJ1-1; V gene: TRBV20-1; clone size: -; D gene: -; CDR3 protein: CSASFSALGNTEAFF; CDR3 DNA: TGCAGTGCTAGTTTCTCGGCTCTGGGGAACACTGAAGCTTTCTTT
J gene: TRBJ1-5; V gene: TRBV10-3; clone size: -; D gene: -; CDR3 protein: CAISGVANQPQHF; CDR3 DNA: TGTGCCATCAGTGGGGTAGCGAATCAGCCCCAGCATTTT
J gene: TRBJ1-4; V gene: TRBV11-2; clone size: -; D gene: -; CDR3 protein: CASSSEEGEKLFF; CDR3 DNA: TGTGCCAGCAGCTCCGAGGAGGGTGAAAAACTGTTTTTT
J gene: TRBJ2-6; V gene: TRBV10-3; clone size: -; D gene: -; CDR3 protein: CAISEGGSGANVLTF; CDR3 DNA: TGTGCCATCAGTGAAGGGGGCTCTGGGGCCAACGTCCTGACTTTC
J gene: TRBJ1-6; V gene: TRBV30; clone size: few; D gene: TRBD1; CDR3 protein: CAWRGGGQGRSPLHF; CDR3 DNA: TGTGCCTGGAGGGGGGGGGGACAGGGACGTTCACCCCTCCACTTT
J gene: TRBJ1-3; V gene: TRBV7-2; clone size: once; D gene: TRBD1; CDR3 protein: CASSLGQGANTIYF; CDR3 DNA: TGTGCCAGCAGCTTAGGACAGGGGGCAAACACCATATATTTT
J gene: TRBJ2-3; V gene: TRBV7-2; clone size: once; D gene: TRBD2; CDR3 protein: CASSWGGGTDTQYF; CDR3 DNA: TGTGCCAGCAGCTGGGGGGGTGGCACAGATACGCAGTATTTT
J gene: TRBJ1-5; V gene: TRBV5-1; clone size: -; D gene: -; CDR3 protein: CASSLEGRSSNQPQHF; CDR3 DNA: TGCGCCAGCAGCTTGGAAGGTCGAAGTAGCAATCAGCCCCAGCATTTT
J gene: TRBJ2-7; V gene: TRBV19; clone size: -; D gene: TRBD2; CDR3 protein: CASSIVGGVLPYEQYF; CDR3 DNA: TGTGCCAGTAGTATAGTTGGGGGGGTACTCCCGTACGAGCAGTACTTC
J gene: TRBJ1-5; V gene: TRBV6-1; clone size: -; D gene: TRBD1; CDR3 protein: CASSGGQGYQPQHF; CDR3 DNA: TGTGCCAGCAGTGGAGGACAGGGATATCAGCCCCAGCATTTT
J gene: TRBJ1-2; V gene: TRBV29-1; clone size: medium-sized; D gene: -; CDR3 protein: CSAMTRVYGYTF; CDR3 DNA: TGCAGCGCTATGACCCGGGTCTATGGCTACACCTTC
J gene: TRBJ2-5; V gene: TRBV30; clone size: few; D gene: -; CDR3 protein: CAWSRWRVGQETQYF; CDR3 DNA: TGTGCCTGGAGTCGGTGGCGGGTGGGCCAAGAGACCCAGTACTTC
J gene: TRBJ1-6; V gene: TRBV19; clone size: many; D gene: -; CDR3 protein: CASSIDRGDTPLHF; CDR3 DNA: TGTGCCAGTAGTATAGATCGCGGGGATACACCCCTCCACTTT
J gene: TRBJ2-1; V gene: TRBV18; clone size: many; D gene: -; CDR3 protein: CASSLGGEQFF; CDR3 DNA: TGTGCCAGCTCACTAGGGGGTGAGCAGTTCTTC
J gene: TRBJ1-6; V gene: TRBV30; clone size: medium-sized; D gene: TRBD1; CDR3 protein: CAWSPGQGNSPLHF; CDR3 DNA: TGTGCCTGGAGTCCGGGACAGGGTAATTCACCCCTCCACTTT
J gene: TRBJ1-5; V gene: TRBV27; clone size: few; D gene: -; CDR3 protein: CASSFQGNQPQHF; CDR3 DNA: TGTGCCAGCAGTTTTCAAGGGAATCAGCCCCAGCATTTT
J gene: TRBJ2-2; V gene: TRBV6-2/TRBV6-3; clone size: many; D gene: -; CDR3 protein: CASSFFRDMGTGELFF; CDR3 DNA: TGTGCCAGCAGTTTTTTCCGGGACATGGGAACCGGGGAGCTGTTTTTT
J gene: TRBJ2-7; V gene: TRBV12-3/TRBV12-4; clone size: few; D gene: -; CDR3 protein: CASRTGPQYEQYF; CDR3 DNA: TGTGCCAGCAGGACCGGGCCCCAGTACGAGCAGTACTTC
J gene: TRBJ1-1; V gene: TRBV5-1; clone size: -; D gene: TRBD1; CDR3 protein: CASSPGAGGAWNTEAFF; CDR3 DNA: TGCGCCAGCAGCCCGGGGGCAGGGGGCGCTTGGAACACTGAAGCTTTCTTT
J gene: TRBJ2-2; V gene: TRBV20-1; clone size: -; D gene: TRBD2; CDR3 protein: CSATGTGGAGELFF; CDR3 DNA: TGCAGTGCAACCGGGACCGGGGGGGCCGGGGAGCTGTTTTTT
J gene: TRBJ1-1; V gene: TRBV19; clone size: few; D gene: -; CDR3 protein: CASSLTVMNTEAFF; CDR3 DNA: TGTGCCAGTAGTCTGACAGTTATGAACACTGAAGCTTTCTTT
J gene: TRBJ1-2; V gene: TRBV5-1; clone size: -; D gene: -; CDR3 protein: CASSSETVRYGYTF; CDR3 DNA: TGCGCCAGCAGCTCCGAGACAGTCCGCTATGGCTACACCTTC
J gene: TRBJ2-3; V gene: TRBV7-6; clone size: -; D gene: -; CDR3 protein: CASSLRWGGQATDTQYF; CDR3 DNA: TGTGCCAGCAGCTTACGGTGGGGGGGACAGGCCACAGATACGCAGTATTTT
J gene: TRBJ2-4; V gene: TRBV6-5; clone size: few; D gene: -; CDR3 protein: CASSPPKAEGIQYF; CDR3 DNA: TGTGCCAGCAGCCCCCCCAAGGCAGAAGGCATTCAGTACTTC
J gene: TRBJ2-3; V gene: TRBV6-2/TRBV6-3; clone size: -; D gene: TRBD2; CDR3 protein: CASRGGTAPADTQYF; CDR3 DNA: TGTGCCAGCAGGGGGGGGACTGCTCCAGCGGATACGCAGTATTTT
J gene: TRBJ2-6; V gene: TRBV5-4; clone size: -; D gene: TRBD1; CDR3 protein: CASINRAGGSGANVLTF; CDR3 DNA: TGTGCCAGCATCAATAGGGCAGGGGGCTCTGGGGCCAACGTCCTGACTTTC
J gene: TRBJ1-1; V gene: TRBV18; clone size: -; D gene: TRBD1; CDR3 protein: CASSPTRKQGATKAFF; CDR3 DNA: TGTGCCAGCTCACCGACTCGTAAACAGGGGGCGACTAAAGCTTTCTTT
J gene: TRBJ1-5; V gene: TRBV6-5; clone size: few; D gene: TRBD1; CDR3 protein: CASSDRGRNQPQHF; CDR3 DNA: TGTGCCAGCAGCGACAGGGGGCGAAATCAGCCCCAGCATTTT
J gene: TRBJ1-1; V gene: TRBV5-1; clone size: few; D gene: -; CDR3 protein: CASKRGTEAFF; CDR3 DNA: TGCGCCAGCAAACGGGGGACTGAAGCTTTCTTT
J gene: TRBJ1-6; V gene: TRBV15; clone size: few; D gene: -; CDR3 protein: CATSRTGALHF; CDR3 DNA: TGTGCCACCAGCAGGACCGGGGCCCTCCACTTT
J gene: TRBJ2-7; V gene: TRBV5-4; clone size: -; D gene: -; CDR3 protein: CASSLALHGYEQYF; CDR3 DNA: TGTGCCAGCAGCTTGGCCCTCCACGGCTACGAGCAGTACTTC
J gene: TRBJ2-7; V gene: TRBV19; clone size: medium-sized; D gene: -; CDR3 protein: CASSMLDVGRYEQYF; CDR3 DNA: TGTGCCAGTAGTATGCTAGACGTGGGGCGCTACGAGCAGTACTTC